A selection of T cell receptor beta chains follows, all from one sample in a study of blood T cell repertoires in COVID-19. Only in-frame clones appear in the TCRdb table, and some are missing; sequencing was by immunoSEQ multiplex PCR. The top ten hold more than 5% of the sample, which has under 200,000 clones, about 85% seen once. The sample taken for sequencing was peripheral blood. These receptors all stem from a woman in her fifties or sixties with COVID-19, enrolled during active disease. Both conserved end residues are part of each CDR3. The D gene is left open where the match is weak. Clone sizes are given selectively: once, few, many, or a class where the clone is expanded.

V	D	J	size	DNA	CDR3
TRBV14	TRBD1	TRBJ1-1	.	TGTGCCAGCAGCCAGGGACAGGCGAACACTGAAGCTTTCTTT	CASSQGQANTEAFF
TRBV9	.	TRBJ2-7	few	TGTGCCAGCAGCCAGGGATCAGGGGGAGGAGAGCAGTACTTC	CASSQGSGGGEQYF
TRBV14	.	TRBJ1-2	few	TGTGCCAGCAGCCAAGATCTTCCAGAGGTAGCCTATGGCTACACCTTC	CASSQDLPEVAYGYTF
TRBV7-6	.	TRBJ2-2	.	TGTGCCAGCAGCACGCTATCCGGGGAGCTGTTTTTT	CASSTLSGELFF
TRBV6-5	.	TRBJ1-2	.	TGTGCCAGCAGGACCATCCCGACACAAAACTATGGCTACACCTTC	CASRTIPTQNYGYTF
TRBV3-1/TRBV3-2	TRBD2	TRBJ2-3	.	TGTGCCAGCAGCCAAGATGGTAGCGGGGGGGTGGGAGATACGCAGTATTTT	CASSQDGSGGVGDTQYF
TRBV18	.	TRBJ2-3	.	TGTGCCAGCTCACCACCGGGACTCGATACGCAGTATTTT	CASSPPGLDTQYF
TRBV11-2	TRBD1	TRBJ1-5	.	TGTGCCAGCAGCACACAGGGGAATCAGCCCCAGCATTTT	CASSTQGNQPQHF
TRBV6-5	.	TRBJ2-7	.	TGTGCCAGCAGTTACGCACAGGGTCGCTACGAGCAGTACTTC	CASSYAQGRYEQYF
TRBV6-5	TRBD1	TRBJ1-1	.	TGTGCCAGCAGTCCCTCGACAGGGGGCACTGAAGCTTTCTTT	CASSPSTGGTEAFF
TRBV28	.	TRBJ1-2	.	TGTGCCAGCAGTTCCACAGGAGAAGCTAACTATGGCTACACCTTC	CASSSTGEANYGYTF
TRBV20-1	.	TRBJ1-1	.	TGCAGTGCTAGTAGAGGCGGGAATTCTGAAGCTTTCTTT	CSASRGGNSEAFF
TRBV19	.	TRBJ2-5	.	TGTGCCAGTAGTATCATAGGACAGGGAGGGGAGACCCAGTACTTC	CASSIIGQGGETQYF
TRBV27	.	TRBJ2-5	.	TGTGCCAGCGGACTTCTTGGGGAGACCCAGTACTTC	CASGLLGETQYF
TRBV7-5	.	TRBJ2-3	.	TGTGTCAGAAGCTGTGAGTTTCCAGATACGCAGTATTTT	CVRSCEFPDTQYF
TRBV28	TRBD1	TRBJ1-6	.	TGTGCCAGCAGGACAGGGAACTATAATTCACCCCTCCACTTT	CASRTGNYNSPLHF
TRBV7-3	.	TRBJ2-7	.	TGTGCCAGCAGCGCCCTTGGGCCCTCCTACGAGCAGTACTTC	CASSALGPSYEQYF
TRBV4-3	.	TRBJ1-2	many	TGCGCCAGCAGCGTCCGGGGTTTCTGGGGCTACACCTTC	CASSVRGFWGYTF
TRBV2	TRBD1	TRBJ1-2	.	TGTGCCAGCTGCCGGGACAGGGATGACTATGGCTACACCTTC	CASCRDRDDYGYTF
TRBV10-2	TRBD1	TRBJ2-2	.	TGCGCCAGCAGCCTTCAGGGGGATGCCGGGGAGCTGTTTTTT	CASSLQGDAGELFF
TRBV27	.	TRBJ1-6	.	TGTGCCAGCAGTTTCCGAGACTATAATTCACCCCTCCACTTT	CASSFRDYNSPLHF
TRBV2	.	TRBJ2-2	.	TGTGCCAGCAGTGACGGGTTCACCGGGGAGCTGTTTTTT	CASSDGFTGELFF
TRBV7-2	.	TRBJ2-7	once	TGTGCCAGCAGCTTAGGCGGATTTTTACGAGGGCAGTACTTC	CASSLGGFLRGQYF
TRBV6-5	TRBD2	TRBJ2-1	.	TGTGCCAGCAGTTACGGGACTAGCGGGCGAAATGAGCAGTTCTTC	CASSYGTSGRNEQFF
TRBV25-1	TRBD2	TRBJ2-3	once	TGTGCCAGCAGTGATAGCGGGGGGACTTGGACAGATACGCAGTATTTT	CASSDSGGTWTDTQYF
TRBV9	TRBD2	TRBJ2-2	.	TGTGCCAGCAGCCCCTCCGGGACTAGCGGGTCCGGGGAGCTGTTTTTT	CASSPSGTSGSGELFF
TRBV7-9	.	TRBJ2-5	once	TGTGCCAGCACCCATGGGGGGGGCCCGGGGACCCAGTACTTC	CASTHGGGPGTQYF
TRBV19	.	TRBJ1-5	.	TGTGCCAGTAGTATAGTGGAGGGGCACCAGCCCCAGCATTTT	CASSIVEGHQPQHF
TRBV6-5	.	TRBJ1-1	.	TGTGCCAGCAGTTACGCGGGGCCTAGTGAAGCTTTCTTT	CASSYAGPSEAFF
TRBV28	.	TRBJ1-4	.	TGTGCCAGCACCCCCCCCGGGGGGAGGGGTGAAAAACTGTTTTTT	CASTPPGGRGEKLFF
TRBV3-1/TRBV3-2	TRBD2	TRBJ2-7	once	TGTGCCAGCAGCCCCCGGGCGGGGGGGCCCACGTCCTACGAGCAGTACTTC	CASSPRAGGPTSYEQYF
TRBV6-6	.	TRBJ2-5	.	TGTGCCAGTAGCCCGTCCAAAGAGACCCAGTACTTC	CASSPSKETQYF
TRBV5-4	.	TRBJ2-5	.	TGTGCCAGCAGCAACCCTGAGTGGGAGACCCAGTACTTC	CASSNPEWETQYF
TRBV5-5	.	TRBJ1-1	.	TGTGCCAGCGTGTGGGGGGACACTGAAGCTTTCTTT	CASVWGDTEAFF
TRBV7-2	.	TRBJ2-1	.	TGTGCCAGCAGCTTAGACGGCCTCGCGGGGGCCTTCGGGGAGCAGTTCTTC	CASSLDGLAGAFGEQFF
TRBV28	.	TRBJ1-5	.	TGTGCCAGCACCGGTTCTACAGGGCTAAAAGCTGAGCCCCAGCATTTT	CASTGSTGLKAEPQHF
TRBV19	.	TRBJ2-7	.	TGTGCCAGTAGTATCCAGGACAGCTCCTACGAGCAGTACTTC	CASSIQDSSYEQYF
TRBV7-6	.	TRBJ2-1	.	TGTGCCAGCAGCTTTAATTCAGGGGCGAACAATGAGCAGTTCTTC	CASSFNSGANNEQFF
TRBV10-1	TRBD2	TRBJ2-1	.	TGCGCCAGCAGTCCCGGGGGGGGCTCCTACAATGAGCAGTTCTTC	CASSPGGGSYNEQFF